This passage covers 32 T cell receptor beta chains from one sample sequenced in a study of blood T cell repertoires in COVID-19. Sequenced by immunoSEQ multiplex PCR; TCRdb stores in-frame clones only, minus some. This repertoire shows more than 200,000 clones, more than 70% found once; its top ten account for roughly 6.7%. What was sequenced was peripheral blood. These receptors originate from a woman aged 25 to 45 with COVID-19, enrolled during active disease.

The chain recombines TRBV24-1 with TRBJ2-3; 9 bases map to TRBD1. The CDR3 runs 16 residues. Per the germline V gene, CDR1 is KGHDR and CDR2 is SFDVKD. The junction had 5 bases not matched to a gene; V was cut back by 3 bases and J by 2 bases. CDR3 DNA: TGTGCCACCAGTGATGGGGACAGGGTGATCACAGATACGCAGTATTTT. Translating it yields CATSDGDRVITDTQYF.

The chain uses TRBV7-2 and TRBJ2-3; perhaps TRBD2 as D (6 bases). V lost 5 bases, J lost 8 bases, and 11 bases lay in between. The CDR3 is 12 residues long. Germline assignment: CDR1 SGHTA and CDR2 FQGNSA. The CDR3 sequence: CASSPGLSTQYF. CDR3 in DNA: TGTGCCAGCAGCCCGGGACTGAGTACGCAGTATTTT.

The rearrangement links TRBV29-1 to TRBJ1-1; a possible D gene is TRBD1 (5 bases). Germline loops: CDR1 SQVTM, CDR2 ANQGSEA. The CDR3 consists of 14 residues. Deletions cut 6 bases from V and 0 bases from J, with 14 bases between. The CDR3 DNA follows: TGCAGCGTGCGGGGGGTTGGCGTGAACACTGAAGCTTTCTTT. Translation: CSVRGVGVNTEAFF.

This sequence joins TRBV7-2 and TRBJ1-5; 7 positions match TRBD1. With V trimmed by 2 bases and J by 6 bases, 7 bases remained unmatched. The length of the CDR3 is 15 residues. Germline-derived CDR1 and CDR2 are SGHTA and FQGNSA. The CDR3, as DNA: TGTGCCAGCAGCTTAAACAGGGGAGGAGGTCAGCCCCAGCATTTT. It yields the protein CASSLNRGGGQPQHF.

This rearrangement joins TRBV19 to TRBJ2-2; TRBD2 matches at 7 bases. CDR1 and CDR2 from the germline V gene are LNHDA and SQIVND (reference sequence). The CDR3 length is 14 residues. Trimming at V came to 10 bases and at J to 5 bases, leaving 10 bases not matched to a gene. The CDR3 sequence is CATSQPGGTGELFF. The DNA of the CDR3 is TGTGCCACCTCTCAACCGGGGGGAACCGGGGAGCTGTTTTTT.

The chain employs TRBV5-1 and TRBJ1-1; D call uncertain. The germline CDR1 and CDR2 sequences are SGHRS and YFSETQ. The CDR3 is made up of 16 amino acids. V shed 4 bases and J shed 0 bases, with 16 bases lying between them. The CDR3, as DNA: TGCGCCAGCAGCGGCATCGACGGAGGTATGAACACTGAAGCTTTCTTT. It yields the protein CASSGIDGGMNTEAFF.

This chain connects TRBV7-2 to TRBJ2-1; 13 nucleotides match TRBD2. Germline assignment: CDR1 SGHTA and CDR2 FQGNSA. Trimming cost V 1 base and J 8 bases; bases outside gene matches: 5. The CDR3 spans 16 residues. The CDR3 coding sequence is TGTGCCAGCAGCTTAGGGACTAGCGGGAGAAGGCATGAGCAGTTCTTC. Encoded protein: CASSLGTSGRRHEQFF.

The chain recombines TRBV29-1 with TRBJ2-3, with D hard to call. V was trimmed by 7 bases and J by 6 bases, leaving 11 bases between them. The germline gives CDR1 SQVTM, CDR2 ANQGSEA. This CDR3 contains 11 residues. CDR3 sequence: CSGRSYDTQYF. DNA for the CDR3: TGCAGCGGTCGGAGTTACGATACGCAGTATTTT.

The rearrangement uses TRBV15 and TRBJ1-2, with D uncertain. Per the germline V gene, CDR1 is LNHNV and CDR2 is YYDKDF (reference sequence). The CDR3 is 12 amino acids. Trimming took off 8 bases at V and 7 bases at J, with 14 bases between the two ends. CDR3 sequence reads: CATGRGTGGYTF. The CDR3 coding sequence is TGTGCCACCGGCCGGGGTACCGGTGGCTACACCTTC.

The chain recombines TRBV9 with TRBJ1-2; D is perhaps TRBD1 (5 bases). CDR3 length: 14 amino acids. Per germline, CDR1 SGDLS and CDR2 YYNGEE. V gave up 1 base and J gave up 4 bases, with 11 bases separating them. The CDR3 bases are TGTGCCAGCAGCGTAAGTGGCAGGGCCTATGGCTACACCTTC. This gives the protein CASSVSGRAYGYTF.

The chain has TRBV15 and TRBJ2-2; D is perhaps TRBD1 (6 bases). CDR1 and CDR2 (germline): LNHNV, YYDKDF (reference sequence). The CDR3 runs to 15 residues. The V end lost 1 base, the J end lost 4 bases, and 10 bases lay between the germline ends. CDR3 DNA sequence: TGTGCCACCAGCAGAGGGCAGGGGTCCACCGGGGAGCTGTTTTTT. Translated, it gives CATSRGQGSTGELFF.

This chain connects TRBV3-1 (or the pseudogene TRBV3-2) to TRBJ1-1; D unresolved. Germline values: CDR1 LGHDT, CDR2 YNNKEL (reference sequence). The V gene lost 1 base and the J gene lost 2 bases, with 2 bases spanning the gap. This CDR3 comprises 12 residues. CDR3 nucleotides: TGTGCCAGCAGCCAAGTAAACACTGAAGCTTTCTTT. It codes for CASSQVNTEAFF.

J is TRBJ1-2 and V is TRBV6-2 or TRBV6-3; D gene uncertain. CDR1 MNHEY and CDR2 SVGEGT come from the germline V gene. There are 14 residues in the CDR3. Trimming removed 4 bases from V and 8 bases from J, with 17 bases in between. The CDR3 is CASSSGREPGGYTF. CDR3 sequence (DNA): TGTGCCAGCAGTTCCGGACGGGAACCTGGAGGCTACACCTTC.

This rearrangement joins TRBV2 to TRBJ2-1; 7 bases map to TRBD1. The V gene end was trimmed by 7 bases and the J gene end by 3 bases; junction bases not matched to a gene: 15. The CDR3 length is 17 residues. The germline CDR1 and CDR2 sequences are SNHLY and FYNNEI. CDR3 sequence: CASTGSLGQGVYNEQFF. DNA of the CDR3: TGTGCCAGCACCGGCTCGCTTGGGCAGGGGGTCTACAATGAGCAGTTCTTC.

This chain links TRBV15 with TRBJ2-6; D is uncertain. V was clipped by 0 bases and J by 0 bases, with 6 bases between them. Per the germline V gene, CDR1 is LNHNV and CDR2 is YYDKDF (reference sequence). The CDR3 sequence is 16 residues long. This chain's CDR3 is CATSRERGSGANVLTF. Here the CDR3 DNA reads TGTGCCACCAGCAGAGAAAGAGGCTCTGGGGCCAACGTCCTGACTTTC.

This chain connects TRBV19 to TRBJ1-5; D remains unclear. Germline CDR1 LNHDA, CDR2 SQIVND (reference sequence). The V gene lost 5 bases and the J gene lost 9 bases, with 20 bases spanning the gap. The CDR3 is 15 residues long. The CDR3 DNA sequence: TGTGCCAGTAGTCCCACCGGACTCGGAGGAGGGCCCCAGCATTTT. Translation: CASSPTGLGGGPQHF.

This clone has just a few counts. J is TRBJ1-5 and V is TRBV7-9, with D perhaps matching TRBD1 (6 bases). CDR3 size: 14 residues. Trimming removed 4 bases at V and 5 bases at J, with 12 bases between. Germline lookup yields CDR1 SEHNR and CDR2 FQNEAQ (reference sequence). CDR3 region: CASSSTGPHQPQHF. The CDR3 nucleotides are TGTGCCAGCAGCTCGACAGGCCCACATCAGCCCCAGCATTTT.

The chain couples TRBV10-3 to TRBJ2-3; 7 bases are a match to TRBD2. The CDR3 spans 13 residues. In germline, CDR1 is ENHRY, CDR2 SYGVKD. Trimming took 5 bases from V and 2 from J; bases not matched to a gene: 1. The CDR3 reads CAISWDYTDTQYF. The CDR3 DNA reads TGTGCCATCAGTTGGGACTACACAGATACGCAGTATTTT.

The rearrangement joins TRBV19 to TRBJ2-3; 14 bases are a match to TRBD2. The germline gives CDR1 LNHDA, CDR2 SQIVND (reference sequence). This CDR3 is built from 18 residues. V lost 5 bases to trimming and J lost 2 bases; unmatched junction nucleotides: 9. CDR3 bases: TGTGCCAGTAGTCGCGGACTAGCGGGGGGACTGAACACAGATACGCAGTATTTT. This gives the protein CASSRGLAGGLNTDTQYF.

Details on this clone: Other nucleotide sequences in the sample specify the same CDR3. The gene calls are TRBV2 and TRBJ1-5, with a weak D call TRBD1 (6 bases). The CDR3 runs 13 residues. The germline CDR1 and CDR2 sequences are SNHLY and FYNNEI. Trimming cost V 6 bases and J 5 bases, with 11 bases left between them. The chain's CDR3 is CASRETGDQPQHF. The CDR3 coding sequence is TGTGCCAGCAGAGAGACAGGAGATCAGCCCCAGCATTTT.

J is TRBJ2-7 and V is TRBV5-1; 16 bases match TRBD2. V shed 4 bases, J shed 0 bases, and the junction held 7 bases outside the gene matches. Germline V CDR1 and CDR2: SGHRS, YFSETQ. The CDR3 runs 18 residues. The CDR3 nucleotides read TGCGCCAGCAGCCCGGGACTAGCGGGGGGGCTGAGCTCCTACGAGCAGTACTTC. Protein product: CASSPGLAGGLSSYEQYF. Full variable domain (outside the CDR3, taken from reference TRBV5-1 and TRBJ2-7): KAGVTQTPRYLIKTRGQQVTLSCSPISGHRSVSWYQQTPGQGLQFLFEYFSETQRNKGNFPGRFSGRQFSNSRSEMNVSTLELGDSALYLCASSPGLAGGLSSYEQYFGPGTRLTVT.

This chain connects TRBV18 to TRBJ1-2; no firm D call. From germline, CDR1 is KGHSH and CDR2 LQKENI. V was clipped by 3 bases and J by 1 base, with 15 bases between them. The CDR3 spans 16 residues. The CDR3 bases are TGTGCCAGCTCACCGAGGCTACTCGACCTTAACTATGGCTACACCTTC. The encoded protein is CASSPRLLDLNYGYTF.

The chain has TRBV5-6 and TRBJ1-4; the D is unclear. Germline values: CDR1 SGHDT, CDR2 YYEEEE. V was clipped by 4 bases and J by 8 bases, with 15 bases between them. The CDR3 sequence is 14 residues long. The CDR3 region is CASSPGGSEEKLFF. As DNA, the CDR3 is TGTGCCAGCAGCCCGGGAGGGTCGGAAGAAAAACTGTTTTTT.

The gene calls are TRBV7-8 and TRBJ2-3; TRBD2 matches at 14 bases. Germline V gene data show CDR1 as SGHVS and CDR2 as FQNEAQ. The CDR3 is 15 amino acids. J gave up 7 bases and V 1 base, and 1 base lay outside the gene matches. The CDR3 reads CASSLGTSGRNTQYF. CDR3 in DNA: TGTGCCAGCAGCTTAGGGACTAGCGGGAGGAATACGCAGTATTTT.

The chain joins TRBV12-3 or TRBV12-4 to TRBJ2-3, with 8 nucleotides matching TRBD1. V lost 5 bases, J lost 11 bases, and 6 bases stayed unmatched. The CDR3 has 12 residues. In DNA form, the CDR3 reads TGTGCCAGCAGTCCCGGACAGGGTGGGCAGTATTTT. It yields the protein CASSPGQGGQYF.

The chain employs TRBV19 and TRBJ2-2; 9 nucleotides line up with TRBD1. This CDR3 spans 17 amino acids. V shed 10 bases and J 1 base; nucleotides not matched to a gene: 13. Germline V gene lookup returns CDR1 LNHDA and CDR2 SQIVND (reference sequence). The DNA for the CDR3 is TGTGCCACCGGGAAACTACAGGGGGCTTTGAACACCGGGGAGCTGTTTTTT. Protein: CATGKLQGALNTGELFF.

The chain combines TRBV11-3 with TRBJ2-2; 8 nucleotides line up with TRBD2. The CDR3 is 17 residues long. Per germline, CDR1 SGHNT and CDR2 YENEEA. Trimming cost V 3 bases and J 1 base; bases outside gene matches: 7. CDR3 residues: CASSFVRGGGNTGELFF. The CDR3 DNA is TGTGCCAGCAGCTTCGTCCGGGGGGGCGGGAACACCGGGGAGCTGTTTTTT.

The V call is TRBV11-3, the J call TRBJ2-5; 13 bases line up with TRBD2. The CDR3 spans 17 residues. The V gene end was trimmed by 5 bases and the J gene end by 3 bases; junction bases not matched to a gene: 9. Germline values: CDR1 SGHNT, CDR2 YENEEA. The CDR3 DNA is TGTGCCAGCAGCGCACTAGCGGGAGGGCCCTCGGAAGAGACCCAGTACTTC. Translated, it gives CASSALAGGPSEETQYF.

This clone was detected once. This chain connects TRBV18 to TRBJ1-4; 8 bases fit TRBD1. Germline assignment: CDR1 KGHSH and CDR2 LQKENI. Trimming removed 2 bases from V and 8 bases from J; junction bases left unmatched: 10. The CDR3 loop spans 16 amino acids. The CDR3 bases are TGTGCCAGCTCACCAATGGAACGGACAGGGTGGGAAAAACTGTTTTTT. Its protein is CASSPMERTGWEKLFF.

The V and J genes are TRBV6-2 or TRBV6-3 and TRBJ2-3, with 9 nucleotides matching TRBD1. CDR3 size: 16 residues. After removal of 4 bases from V and 1 base from J, the junction contained 6 bases not matched to a gene. In germline, CDR1 is MNHEY, CDR2 SVGEGT. CDR3 nucleotides: TGTGCCAGCAGTTCTCTCCGGGACAGGGGCACAGATACGCAGTATTTT. It is translated as CASSSLRDRGTDTQYF.

The sample holds a few counts of this clone. The V gene is TRBV29-1, the J gene TRBJ1-1; no definite D call. Germline loops: CDR1 SQVTM, CDR2 ANQGSEA. CDR3 size: 16 residues. The V end was cut by 7 bases, the J end by 1 base, with 22 bases between. This CDR3 is CSAMGDEIKPNTEAFF. CDR3 DNA sequence: TGCAGCGCTATGGGAGACGAAATAAAACCGAACACTGAAGCTTTCTTT.

This clone showed up just once. V and J are TRBV4-2 and TRBJ2-3; 9 bases agree with TRBD2. Germline V gives CDR1 LGHNA, CDR2 YNFKEQ. The CDR3 is made up of 18 amino acids. J was trimmed by 4 bases and V by 0 bases; bases with no gene match: 11. The CDR3 DNA sequence: TGTGCCAGCAGCCAAGAAAGGGCGGCGGGGGGGCGCGCAGATACGCAGTATTTT. Translated, it gives CASSQERAAGGRADTQYF.